Below, 14 T cell receptor beta chains from the same sample are listed, as sequenced in a study of PD-1 blockade in classical Hodgkin lymphoma. Time point indicated: newly diagnosed, previously untreated cHL patient sample. Assay: immunoSEQ multiplex PCR; the TCRdb copy retains only in-frame clones and omits some. The repertoire holds some 23,000 clones, with about 93% as singletons. The sequenced sample consisted of peripheral blood mononuclear cells (PBMCs). The receptors come from a human donor with classical Hodgkin lymphoma.

The chain links TRBV9 to TRBJ2-5, with 10 positions matching TRBD2. Germline V gives CDR1 SGDLS, CDR2 YYNGEE. The junction had 11 bases not matched to a gene; V was cut back by 4 bases and J by 8 bases. CDR3 size: 15 residues. The CDR3 protein is CASSPYLAGDDTQYF. In nucleotides, the CDR3 is TGTGCCAGCAGCCCGTACCTAGCGGGGGACGATACCCAGTACTTC. The complete variable domain, with remaining parts taken from reference TRBV9 and TRBJ2-5, reads DSGVTQTPKHLITATGQRVTLRCSPRSGDLSVYWYQQSLDQGLQFLIQYYNGEERAKGNILERFSAQQFPDLHSELNLSSLELGDSALYFCASSPYLAGDDTQYFGPGTRLLVL.

CDR3 sequence (DNA): TGCGCCAGCAGCCAAGTCGGGAATCAGCCCCAGCATTTT. This encodes CASSQVGNQPQHF. This chain joins TRBV4-3 and TRBJ1-5; D is ambiguous. From germline, CDR1 is LGHNA and CDR2 YSLEER. This CDR3 has 13 amino acids. V was pared by 1 base and J by 4 bases, with 5 bases between.

The rearrangement links TRBV11-1 to TRBJ1-1; D is uncertain. V was cut by 1 base and J by 6 bases, with 12 bases left in between. The CDR3 is 14 amino acids. CDR1 and CDR2 from the germline V gene are SGHAT and FQDESV (reference sequence). The CDR3 loop is CASSLGVRRAEAFF. DNA for the CDR3: TGTGCCAGCAGCTTAGGGGTCAGGCGGGCTGAAGCTTTCTTT.

The chain has TRBV7-9 and TRBJ2-6, with D perhaps assigned TRBD1 or TRBD2 (5 bases each). From germline, CDR1 is SEHNR and CDR2 FQNEAQ (reference sequence). CDR3 length: 15 amino acids. The ends were cut back, 5 bases at V and 0 bases at J, with 8 bases in the middle. The CDR3 nucleotides are TGTGCCAGCAGCCCAGGGACCTCTGGGGCCAACGTCCTGACTTTC. This codes for CASSPGTSGANVLTF.

CDR3 protein: CASSPGGSMGGYTF. As DNA, the CDR3 is TGCGCCAGCAGCCCGGGGGGATCGATGGGAGGCTACACCTTC. The chain joins TRBV5-1 to TRBJ1-2, with D tentatively TRBD1 (5 bases). The ends were cut back, 4 bases at V and 8 bases at J, with 18 bases in the middle. Germline V gives CDR1 SGHRS, CDR2 YFSETQ. The CDR3 loop spans 14 amino acids.

V is TRBV9 and J is TRBJ2-3; TRBD2 is a possible D gene (7 bases). Per the germline V gene, CDR1 is SGDLS and CDR2 is YYNGEE. Trimming removed 0 bases at V and 1 base at J, with 12 bases between. This CDR3 has 16 residues. The CDR3 here is CASSVEGGAGTDTQYF. In nucleotides, the CDR3 is TGTGCCAGCAGCGTAGAAGGGGGGGCTGGCACAGATACGCAGTATTTT.

The chain has TRBV5-1 and TRBJ2-1; 10 positions agree with TRBD2. Germline CDR1 and CDR2: SGHRS and YFSETQ. The J segment lost 8 bases and the V segment lost 0 bases, leaving 5 bases of the junction unmatched. This CDR3 comprises 15 residues. CDR3 residues: CASSLALAGMHEQFF. CDR3 coding DNA: TGCGCCAGCAGCTTGGCACTAGCGGGAATGCATGAGCAGTTCTTC.

V usage is TRBV6-5 and J usage is TRBJ2-5; 9 bases match TRBD1. Unmatched junction bases numbered 5, after V lost 5 bases and J lost 1 base. The CDR3 totals 15 residues. The germline V gene encodes CDR1 MNHEY and CDR2 SVGAGI. The CDR3 DNA sequence: TGTGCCAGCAGTCTTTGGACAGGGGTCCAAGAGACCCAGTACTTC. Amino acids: CASSLWTGVQETQYF.

The chain combines TRBV5-5 with TRBJ1-2; no reliable D call. The CDR3 has 14 amino acids. The germline V gene encodes CDR1 SGHKS and CDR2 YYEKEE (reference sequence). Trimming pared 0 bases from V and 0 bases from J, leaving 6 bases between. The CDR3 region is CASSLAQTNYGYTF. DNA of the CDR3: TGTGCCAGCAGCTTGGCACAGACTAACTATGGCTACACCTTC.

The chain employs TRBV5-8 and TRBJ1-4; D not resolved. Between the trimmed V and J ends, which lost 3 bases and 2 bases, there was a span of 14 bases. Germline values: CDR1 SGHTS, CDR2 YDEGEE. This CDR3 is built from 16 residues. For the CDR3, the DNA is TGTGCCAGCAGCTCTTATCAGATCCGGACTAATGAAAAACTGTTTTTT. It is translated as CASSSYQIRTNEKLFF.

The chain has TRBV7-2 and TRBJ2-7; D uncertain. V was trimmed by 2 bases and J by 0 bases, leaving 11 bases between them. The CDR3 consists of 15 residues. Germline CDR1 reads SGHTA; CDR2 reads FQGNSA. The CDR3 region is CASSLFPGDSYEQYF. The CDR3 nucleotides are TGTGCCAGCAGCTTATTTCCTGGAGACTCCTACGAGCAGTACTTC.

The rearrangement links TRBV28 to TRBJ2-7; 12 bases agree with TRBD2. The CDR3 loop spans 14 amino acids. After removal of 6 bases from V and 4 bases from J, the junction contained 4 bases not matched to a gene. The germline V gene has CDR1 MDHEN and CDR2 SYDVKM. The CDR3 is CASSLAGGNYEQYF. The CDR3 DNA reads TGTGCCAGCAGCCTAGCGGGGGGGAATTACGAGCAGTACTTC.

This chain connects TRBV2 to TRBJ2-7, with D tentatively TRBD2 (5 bases). Looked up from germline, CDR1 is SNHLY and CDR2 is FYNNEI. CDR3 length: 17 residues. The V end was cut by 7 bases, the J end by 0 bases, with 22 bases between. CDR3 DNA: TGTGCCAGCACCGAATGGATGAGGGCGGGTTCCTCCTACGAGCAGTACTTC. It encodes CASTEWMRAGSSYEQYF. Full variable domain (outside the CDR3, taken from reference TRBV2 and TRBJ2-7): EPEVTQTPSHQVTQMGQEVILRCVPISNHLYFYWYRQILGQKVEFLVSFYNNEISEKSEIFDDQFSVERPDGSNFTLKIRSTKLEDSAMYFCASTEWMRAGSSYEQYFGPGTRLTVT.

The chain has TRBV5-5 and TRBJ2-1; D possibly corresponds to TRBD1 (6 bases). From germline, CDR1 is SGHKS and CDR2 YYEKEE (reference sequence). There are 15 residues in the CDR3. Trimming shortened V by 3 bases and J by 8 bases, and 18 bases separated the two germline ends. CDR3 sequence reads: CASSSGTQWAYEQFF. The CDR3 nucleotides are TGTGCCAGCAGCTCCGGGACACAATGGGCTTATGAGCAGTTCTTC. The whole variable domain, remainder taken from reference TRBV5-5 and TRBJ2-1, is DAGVTQSPTHLIKTRGQQVTLRCSPISGHKSVSWYQQVLGQGPQFIFQYYEKEERGRGNFPDRFSARQFPNYSSELNVNALLLGDSALYLCASSSGTQWAYEQFFGPGTRLTVL.